This TCR beta chain is from a study of blood T cells in healthy people across ages. CDR1 and CDR2 from the germline V gene are SGHRS and YFSETQ. V shed 4 bases, J shed 4 bases, and the junction held 8 bases outside the gene matches. The CDR3 is 16 residues long. Isolated PBMCs totaled at least 6 million in each sample. A J-beta primer mix and a sample-barcoded 5' primer were used in a second PCR of about 7 to 12 cycles. TCRdb processed the 5' RACE reads anew with MiXCR; each CDR3 protein has one entry. The profile shows hundreds of thousands of distinct CDR3 sequences, 45% to 65% of them singletons. Comments on this clonotype: Its antigen is undetermined.

Findings and caveats of the study: TCR beta diversity, measured per million T cells, fell in a roughly linear way with age.

Sequenced input: blood. This chain joins TRBV5-1 and TRBJ1-4; 9 bases agree with TRBD1. This receptor was obtained from a man aged 55 to 70 in good health. The CDR3 loop is CASSEMPGQGNEKLFF. DNA of the CDR3: TGCGCCAGCAGCGAAATGCCGGGACAGGGTAATGAAAAACTGTTTTTT.